This T cell receptor beta chain was retrieved from a study of cytomegalovirus exposure and HLA in healthy donors. Study outcomes and limitations: It was around 160 TCR beta chains that were listed as cytomegalovirus-associated.

This CDR3 spans 15 amino acids. Germline V gene data show CDR1 as SGHNT and CDR2 as YYREEE (reference sequence). V lost 2 bases and J lost 1, with 9 bases in between. This clone was observed a handful of times. Its antigen is as yet unknown. With 60 Vbeta and 13 Jbeta primers, the PCR was carried out. Assay used: immunoSEQ multiplex PCR; TCRdb lists only in-frame clones, some missing. Among around 230,000 clones, 60% to 80% were seen once, and the ten largest hold 1.5% to 2%. The V gene is TRBV5-4, the J gene TRBJ2-2; maybe TRBD1 (6 bases). The TCR originated in a male donor in good health and CMV-seronegative. The sequenced material came from PBMCs. CDR3: CASSLGTLNTGELFF. CDR3 sequence (DNA): TGTGCCAGCAGCTTAGGGACACTGAACACCGGGGAGCTGTTTTTT.